This T cell receptor beta chain was recovered during a study of OX40 agonist ivuxolimab in advanced cancers. The study, taken as a whole, reports: CD8+ T cells showed, on average, more clonal expansion than CD4+ cells. Among some nonresponders, normalized T-cell clonal expansion was also low.

V gave up 0 bases and J gave up 5 bases, with 10 bases separating them. The CDR3 totals 14 residues. From germline, CDR1 is SEHNR and CDR2 FQNEAQ (reference sequence). Exclusion of a patient followed from autoimmune disease history or systemic immunosuppression. Samples of blood were obtained at baseline, on cycle 4 day 1, and on cycle 7 day 1. Clones were read by immunoSEQ multiplex PCR, and TCRdb kept only the in-frame ones, dropping some. This table holds 60,000 to 100,000 clones, roughly four fifths found once. This clone was recorded a few times. Antigen specificity is unknown. Other DNA sequences in this sample translate to the same CDR3.

J is TRBJ2-5 and V is TRBV7-9, with a tentative D call TRBD1 (8 bases). This sequence was found in an adult with an advanced solid tumor such as melanoma, head and neck, liver or kidney cancer. This specimen consisted of CD4+ or CD8+ T cells sorted from blood, obtained in a trial of the OX40 agonist ivuxolimab. The CDR3 loop reads CASSLAQGGETQYF. CDR3 nucleotides: TGTGCCAGCAGCTTAGCACAGGGGGGGGAGACCCAGTACTTC.